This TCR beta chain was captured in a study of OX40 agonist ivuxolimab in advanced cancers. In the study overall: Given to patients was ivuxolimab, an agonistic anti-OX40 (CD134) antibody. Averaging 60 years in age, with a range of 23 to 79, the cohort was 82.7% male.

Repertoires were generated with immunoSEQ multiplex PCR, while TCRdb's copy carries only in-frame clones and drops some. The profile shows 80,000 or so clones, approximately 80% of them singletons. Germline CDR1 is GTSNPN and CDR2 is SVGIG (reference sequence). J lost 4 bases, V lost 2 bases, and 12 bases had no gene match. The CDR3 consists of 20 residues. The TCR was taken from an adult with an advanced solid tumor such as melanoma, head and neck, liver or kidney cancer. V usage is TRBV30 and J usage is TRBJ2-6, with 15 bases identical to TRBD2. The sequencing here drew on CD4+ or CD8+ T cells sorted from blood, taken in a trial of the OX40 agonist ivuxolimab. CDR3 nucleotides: TGTGCCTGGAGTAGTCCCGCTGGACTAGCGGGGGGGTTAGGGGCCAACGTCCTGACTTTC. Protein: CAWSSPAGLAGGLGANVLTF.